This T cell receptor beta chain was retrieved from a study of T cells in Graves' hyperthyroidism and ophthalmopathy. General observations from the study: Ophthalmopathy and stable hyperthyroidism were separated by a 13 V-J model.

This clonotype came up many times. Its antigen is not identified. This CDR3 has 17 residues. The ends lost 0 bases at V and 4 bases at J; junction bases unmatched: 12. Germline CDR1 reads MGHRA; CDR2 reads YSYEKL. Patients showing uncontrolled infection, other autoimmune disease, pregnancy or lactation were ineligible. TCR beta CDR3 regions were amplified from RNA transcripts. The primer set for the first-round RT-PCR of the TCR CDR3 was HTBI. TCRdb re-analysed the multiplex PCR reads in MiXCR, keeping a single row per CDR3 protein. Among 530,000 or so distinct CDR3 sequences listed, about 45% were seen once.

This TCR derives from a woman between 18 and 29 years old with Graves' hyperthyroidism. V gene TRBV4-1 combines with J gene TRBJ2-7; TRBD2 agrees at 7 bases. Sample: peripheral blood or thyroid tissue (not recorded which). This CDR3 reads CASSQDPRREYSYEQYF. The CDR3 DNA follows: TGCGCCAGCAGCCAAGATCCGAGGCGGGAGTACTCGTACGAGCAGTACTTC.